Following are 11 T cell receptor beta chains from one sample sequenced in a study of blood T cell repertoires in COVID-19. Method: immunoSEQ multiplex PCR; TCRdb's copy keeps in-frame clones and lacks some. The table includes about 65,000 clones, 70% to 90% detected once. Material: peripheral blood. The receptors here all came from a man older than 75 with acute or convalescent COVID-19.

V usage is TRBV5-1 and J usage is TRBJ1-2, with 9 bases that match TRBD1. The CDR3 is 15 residues long. Germline assignment: CDR1 SGHRS and CDR2 YFSETQ. V shed 4 bases, J shed 4 bases, and the junction held 8 bases outside the gene matches. In DNA form, the CDR3 reads TGCGCCAGCAGCCCCTGGACAGGGGCCGCCTATGGCTACACCTTC. Its translation is CASSPWTGAAYGYTF.

This clone was observed a handful of times. The chain recombines TRBV5-1 with TRBJ2-1, with D tentatively TRBD2 (6 bases). The germline CDR1 and CDR2 sequences are SGHRS and YFSETQ. The CDR3 is made up of 16 amino acids. V was cut by 0 bases and J by 3 bases, with 13 bases left in between. The CDR3: CASSLVAGSNYNEQFF. The CDR3 nucleotides are TGCGCCAGCAGCTTGGTGGCGGGGAGCAACTACAATGAGCAGTTCTTC.

CDR3 sequence reads: CASSAGLPSTDTQYF. The CDR3 nucleotides read TGTGCCAGCAGCGCGGGACTTCCGAGCACAGATACGCAGTATTTT. V is TRBV7-2 and J is TRBJ2-3; TRBD2 might be the D (6 bases). Trimming stripped 5 bases from V and 0 bases from J, with 12 bases between. There are 15 residues in the CDR3. Germline V gene lookup returns CDR1 SGHTA and CDR2 FQGNSA.

Of note for this clone: Other nucleotide sequences in the sample specify the same CDR3. CDR3 residues: CASSPRQNTEAFF. The CDR3 DNA follows: TGTGCCAGCTCACCACGGCAGAACACTGAAGCTTTCTTT. V and J are TRBV18 and TRBJ1-1; D remains ambiguous. Germline CDR1 is KGHSH and CDR2 is LQKENI. Trimming removed 1 base at V and 1 base at J, with 4 bases between. The CDR3 runs to 13 residues.

This chain connects TRBV12-3 or TRBV12-4 to TRBJ1-1; 11 positions agree with TRBD1. The CDR3 spans 13 residues. The junction had 9 bases not matched to a gene; V was cut back by 7 bases and J by 11 bases. This CDR3 reads CASNNRDRGEAFF. DNA of the CDR3: TGTGCCAGCAACAACCGGGACAGGGGGGAGGCTTTCTTT.

This chain links TRBV18 with TRBJ1-1; D is uncertain. CDR1 is KGHSH and CDR2 is LQKENI in the germline V gene. V lost 3 bases and J lost 2, with 13 bases in between. The CDR3 covers 15 residues. CDR3 loop: CASSPRGGYNTEAFF. The CDR3 DNA is TGTGCCAGCTCACCCCGGGGTGGGTACAACACTGAAGCTTTCTTT.

This sequence joins TRBV10-1 and TRBJ2-1; perhaps TRBD1 as D (5 bases). The CDR3 contains 13 residues. CDR1 is WNHNN and CDR2 is SYGVQD in the germline V gene (reference sequence). The V and J ends lost 3 bases and 4 bases respectively, with 7 bases between them. The CDR3 here is CASSESGYNEQFF. The CDR3 coding sequence is TGCGCCAGCAGTGAATCAGGGTACAATGAGCAGTTCTTC.

The rearrangement links TRBV10-1 to TRBJ2-2, with D tentatively TRBD1 (7 bases). CDR3 length equals 15 residues. The V gene lost 3 bases and the J gene lost 5 bases, with 13 bases spanning the gap. CDR1 and CDR2 from the germline V gene are WNHNN and SYGVQD (reference sequence). The CDR3 reads CASSDRGTATGELFF. CDR3 bases: TGCGCCAGCAGTGACCGGGGGACAGCTACCGGGGAGCTGTTTTTT.

The V gene is TRBV6-5, the J gene TRBJ2-3, with 11 bases that match TRBD2. Germline V CDR1 and CDR2: MNHEY, SVGAGI. Trimming removed 6 bases from V and 4 bases from J; junction bases left unmatched: 3. This CDR3 contains 14 residues. This CDR3 reads CASRPSGGSDTQYF. The CDR3 DNA sequence: TGTGCCAGCAGACCTAGCGGGGGGTCAGATACGCAGTATTTT.

The genes are TRBV2 and TRBJ2-7; 7 bases line up with TRBD1. CDR1 is SNHLY and CDR2 is FYNNEI in the germline V gene. Trimming took 5 bases from V and 2 from J; bases not matched to a gene: 12. The CDR3 is 16 residues long. Here the CDR3 DNA reads TGTGCCAGCAGTCCTCCTTACAGGGGACCCACCTACGAGCAGTACTTC. Its translation is CASSPPYRGPTYEQYF.

The CDR3 region is CASSIGLRDDTEAFF. The DNA of the CDR3 is TGTGCCAGTAGTATAGGTTTGCGGGACGACACTGAAGCTTTCTTT. This rearrangement joins TRBV19 to TRBJ1-1; possibly TRBD1 for D (5 bases). Trimming took 1 base from V and 3 from J, leaving 12 bases between them. The CDR3 runs 15 residues. From germline, CDR1 is LNHDA and CDR2 SQIVND (reference sequence).